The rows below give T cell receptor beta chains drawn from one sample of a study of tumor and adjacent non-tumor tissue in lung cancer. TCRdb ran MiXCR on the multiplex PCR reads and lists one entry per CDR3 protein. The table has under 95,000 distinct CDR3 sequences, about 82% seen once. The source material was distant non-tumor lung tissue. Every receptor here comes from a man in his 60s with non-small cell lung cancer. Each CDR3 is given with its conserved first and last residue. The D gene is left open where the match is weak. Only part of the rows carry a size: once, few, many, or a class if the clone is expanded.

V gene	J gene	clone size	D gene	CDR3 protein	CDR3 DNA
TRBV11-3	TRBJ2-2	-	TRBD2	CASNTRGAGGFRAGELFF	TGTGCCAGCAACACGCGGGGAGCGGGAGGATTCAGAGCCGGGGAGCTGTTTTTT
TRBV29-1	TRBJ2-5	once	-	CIVEDWGGSETQYF	TGCATCGTTGAAGATTGGGGGGGCTCAGAGACTCAGTACTTC
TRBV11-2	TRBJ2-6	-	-	CASSLVPEDRPSGANALTF	TGTGCCAGCAGCTTAGTTCCAGAGGATAGGCCCTCTGGGGCCAACGCCCTGACTTTC
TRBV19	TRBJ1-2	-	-	CASSLQTSQKEYGYTF	TGTGCCAGTAGTCTCCAGACGTCCCAAAAGGAATATGGCTACACCTTC
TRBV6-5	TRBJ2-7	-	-	CASSNRESNEQYF	TGTGCCAGTAGTAACAGGGAAAGTAACGAGCAGTACTTC
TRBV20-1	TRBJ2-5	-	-	CSASGGTISELYF	TGCAGTGCTAGCGGGGGGACAATAAGTGAGCTGTACTTC
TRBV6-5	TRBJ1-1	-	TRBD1	CPSNGQGDMTEASF	TGTCCCAGCAATGGACAGGGAGATATGACTGAAGCTTCCTTT
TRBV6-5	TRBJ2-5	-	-	CAGSLLAAQETQYF	TGTGCCGGCAGTTTACTGGCGGCCCAAGAGACCCAGTACTTC
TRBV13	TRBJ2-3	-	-	CASSLAPGIQYF	TGTGCCAGCAGCTTAGCGCCGGGTATACAGTATTTT
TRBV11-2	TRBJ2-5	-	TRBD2	CASSLRTGTSLETHYF	TGTGCCAGCAGCCTCAGAACCGGGACTAGCCTGGAGACCCATTACTTC
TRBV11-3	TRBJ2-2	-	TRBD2	CASSSPGAGGYIAGELFF	TGTGCCAGCAGCTCCCCGGGAGCGGGAGGGTACATAGCCGGGGAGCTGTTTTTT
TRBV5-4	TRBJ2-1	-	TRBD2	CAGSFIAGPDHEQFF	TGTGCCGGCAGCTTTATAGCGGGGCCTGACCATGAGCAGTTCTTC
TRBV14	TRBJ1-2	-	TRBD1	CASSLGATGWDGHTF	TGTGCCAGCAGCCTGGGGGCGACAGGGTGGGACGGCCACACCTTC
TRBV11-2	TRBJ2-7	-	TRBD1	CASSRYRAGGVEQYF	TGTGCCAGCAGCCGATACAGGGCAGGGGGTGTCGAGCAGTACTTC
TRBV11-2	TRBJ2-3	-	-	CASSREGWGRSTYTQYF	TGTGCCAGCAGCAGAGAAGGGTGGGGCAGGAGCACATATACGCAGTATTTT
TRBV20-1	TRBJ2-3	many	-	CSARDGGATTDTQYF	TGCAGTGCTCGCGACGGGGGAGCGACCACAGATACGCAGTATTTT
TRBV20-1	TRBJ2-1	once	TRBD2	CSVRRREADEQFF	TGCAGTGTCAGGAGGCGGGAGGCGGATGAGCAGTTCTTC
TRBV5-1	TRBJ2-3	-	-	CASSLGTAISTDTQYF	TGCGCCAGCAGCTTGGGTACAGCCATTAGCACAGATACGCAGTATTTT
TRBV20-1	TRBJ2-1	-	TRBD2	CSASDGLVGYKEQFF	TGCAGTGCTAGTGATGGACTAGTAGGCTACAAAGAGCAGTTCTTC
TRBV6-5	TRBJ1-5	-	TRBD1	CASSYSGQGGQPQHF	TGTGCAAGCAGTTACAGTGGACAGGGTGGTCAACCCCAGCATTTT
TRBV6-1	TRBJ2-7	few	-	CASTLTFKVYEQYF	TGTGCCAGCACTCTCACTTTTAAGGTCTACGAGCAGTACTTC
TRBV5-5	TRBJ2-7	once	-	CASSLAVAAGSSEQYF	TGTGCCAGCAGCTTGGCTGTAGCAGCAGGGTCCTCCGAGCAGTACTTC
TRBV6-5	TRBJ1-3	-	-	CASSPLLMGNTIYF	TGTGCCAGCAGTCCCCTTTTGATGGGAAACACCATATATTTT
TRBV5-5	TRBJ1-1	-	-	CASSLRLREAFF	TGTGCCAGCAGCTTGCGGCTCCGTGAAGCTTTCTTT
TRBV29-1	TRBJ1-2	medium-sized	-	CSVEAMAGVQGGYTF	TGCAGCGTTGAAGCCATGGCCGGGGTTCAGGGTGGCTACACCTTC
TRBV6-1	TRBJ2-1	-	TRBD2	CASGQGLAGVTGEQFF	TGTGCAAGCGGGCAGGGACTAGCGGGAGTCACGGGTGAGCAGTTCTTC
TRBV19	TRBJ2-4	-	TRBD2	CASSPPGLAGDKNIQYF	TGTGCCAGTAGTCCCCCCGGACTAGCGGGGGATAAAAACATTCAGTACTTC
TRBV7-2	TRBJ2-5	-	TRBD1	CASSLRTGSVQETQYF	TGTGCCAGCAGCCTTCGGACAGGGAGCGTCCAAGAGACCCAGTACTTC
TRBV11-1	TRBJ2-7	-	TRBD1	CASSTDRGGKQYF	TGTGCCAGCAGCACTGACAGGGGTGGAAAGCAGTACTTC
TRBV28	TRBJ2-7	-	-	CASADQGYTYEQYF	TGTGCCAGTGCGGACCAGGGGTACACCTACGAGCAGTACTTC
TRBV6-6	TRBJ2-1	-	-	CVSSWCRGAYNEQFF	TGTGTCAGCAGTTGGTGCAGGGGGGCCTACAATGAGCAGTTCTTC
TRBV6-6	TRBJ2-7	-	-	CASSPFEINYEQYF	TGTGCCAGCAGCCCTTTCGAGATAAACTACGAGCAGTACTTC
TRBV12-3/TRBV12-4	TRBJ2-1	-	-	CASSVGSGVEQFF	TGTGCCAGCAGTGTTGGTAGCGGAGTTGAACAGTTCTTC
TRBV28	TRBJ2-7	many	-	CASSLYKGLISYEQYF	TGTGCCAGCAGTTTATATAAGGGTCTTATCTCCTACGAGCAGTACTTC
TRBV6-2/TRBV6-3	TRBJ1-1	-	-	CASEISWGRAEAFF	TGTGCCAGCGAAATATCGTGGGGCCGCGCTGAAGCTTTCTTT
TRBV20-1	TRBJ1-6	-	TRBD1	CGIHRDSNSPLHF	TGCGGTATTCACCGGGACAGCAATTCACCCCTCCACTTT
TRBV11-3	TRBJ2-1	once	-	CASSDDKESYNERFF	TGTGCCAGCAGCGACGACAAAGAATCCTACAATGAGCGATTCTTC
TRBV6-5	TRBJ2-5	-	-	CACRRDNAQETQYF	TGTGCCTGCAGGAGGGACAACGCCCAAGAGACCCAGTACTTC
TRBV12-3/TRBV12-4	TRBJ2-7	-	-	CTSSNAQLAGGREQYF	TGTACCAGCTCAAACGCCCAACTAGCTGGAGGGCGAGAGCAGTACTTC
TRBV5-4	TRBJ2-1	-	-	CVSSLGGRDGNEQFF	TGTGTCAGCAGCTTGGGGGGTAGAGACGGGAATGAGCAGTTCTTC
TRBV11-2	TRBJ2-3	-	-	CASSLGTGPSTNTRYF	TGTGCCAGCAGCTTGGGGACGGGGCCAAGCACAAATACGCGGTATTTT
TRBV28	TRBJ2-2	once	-	CASTISCGEASETGELFF	TGTGCCAGCACGATATCATGTGGGGAGGCCTCTGAGACCGGGGAGCTGTTTTTT
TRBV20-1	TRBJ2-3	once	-	CSARAEGPPGTQYF	TGCAGTGCCCGGGCCGAGGGCCCTCCGGGCACGCAGTATTTT
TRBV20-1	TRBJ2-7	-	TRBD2	CSARDLRGDYEQNF	TGCAGTGCTAGAGACCTCAGAGGGGACTACGAGCAGAACTTC
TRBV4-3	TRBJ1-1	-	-	CASNQDGERNTEALF	TGCGCCAGCAACCAAGATGGGGAAAGGAACACTGAAGCTTTATTT
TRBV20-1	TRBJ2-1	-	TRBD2	CSAMHPGLAGGSSYNKQFF	TGCAGTGCCATGCATCCCGGACTAGCGGGGGGGAGCTCCTACAATAAGCAGTTCTTC
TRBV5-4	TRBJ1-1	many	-	CASSLALGNPNTEAFF	TGTGCCAGCAGCTTGGCCCTGGGCAATCCGAACACTGAAGCTTTCTTT
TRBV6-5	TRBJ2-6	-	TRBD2	CVSSLAVASSGANVLTF	TGTGTCAGCAGCCTAGCGGTAGCCAGCTCTGGGGCCAACGTCCTTACTTTC
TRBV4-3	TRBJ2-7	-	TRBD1	CLSSQGIRTGAAYEQYF	TGCCTCAGCAGCCAAGGAATCAGGACAGGGGCCGCCTACGAGCAGTACTTC
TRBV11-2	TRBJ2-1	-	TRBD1	CASSVGDRVDHSEQIF	TGTGCCAGCAGCGTCGGGGACAGGGTTGATCACAGTGAGCAGATCTTC
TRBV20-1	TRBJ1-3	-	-	CSTNALGGDISIYF	TGTAGTACCAACGCACTGGGAGGGGATATCTCCATATATTTT
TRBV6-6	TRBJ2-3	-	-	CASSITGSRTNTQYF	TGTGCCAGCAGTATTACAGGGAGTAGGACAAATACGCAGTATTTT
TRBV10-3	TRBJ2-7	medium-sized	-	CAIKRAPAYEQYF	TGTGCCATCAAGAGAGCCCCTGCCTACGAGCAGTACTTC
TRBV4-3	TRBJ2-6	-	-	CASSQEAVSEANVLTF	TGCGCCAGTAGCCAAGAGGCGGTGTCTGAAGCCAACGTCCTGACTTTC
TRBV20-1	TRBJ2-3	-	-	CSAESRDSSTVTQYF	TGCAGTGCTGAGTCGCGGGACTCAAGCACAGTTACGCAGTATTTT
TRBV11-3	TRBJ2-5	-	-	CASSLGSSGLSQETEYF	TGTGCCAGCAGCTTAGGGTCCAGCGGGTTGTCCCAAGAGACCGAGTACTTC
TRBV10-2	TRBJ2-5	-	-	CASSEREHETQYF	TGCGCCAGCAGTGAGCGGGAGCACGAGACCCAGTACTTC
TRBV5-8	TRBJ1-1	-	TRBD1	CASRGGQPLNTEAFF	TGTGCCAGCAGAGGGGGACAGCCGTTGAACACTGAAGCTTTCTTT
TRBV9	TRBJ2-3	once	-	CVSSVGLAEVTDMQYF	TGTGTCAGCAGCGTTGGGTTAGCGGAAGTCACAGATATGCAGTATTTT
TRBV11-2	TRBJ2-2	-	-	CASSLEPPTNSGELSF	TGTGCCAGCAGCTTAGAACCCCCCACTAATTCCGGGGAGCTGTCTTTT